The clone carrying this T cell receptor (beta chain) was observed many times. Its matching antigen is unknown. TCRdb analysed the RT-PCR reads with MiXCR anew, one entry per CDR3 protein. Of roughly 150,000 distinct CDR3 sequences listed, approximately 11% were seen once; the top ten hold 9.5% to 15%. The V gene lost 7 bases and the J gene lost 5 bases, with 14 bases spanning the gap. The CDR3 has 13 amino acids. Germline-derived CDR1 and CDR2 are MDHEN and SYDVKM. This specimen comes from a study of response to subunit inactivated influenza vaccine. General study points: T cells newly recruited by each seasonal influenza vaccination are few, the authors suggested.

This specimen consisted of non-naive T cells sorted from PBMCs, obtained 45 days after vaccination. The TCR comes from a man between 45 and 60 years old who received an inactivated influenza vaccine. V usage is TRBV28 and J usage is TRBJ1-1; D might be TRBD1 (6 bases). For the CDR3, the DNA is TGTGCCAGCACCCGGGGGCGAGGTACTGAAGCTTTCTTT. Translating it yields CASTRGRGTEAFF.